This TCR beta chain comes out of a study of blood T cell repertoires in COVID-19. Study summary: PBMCs, B-cell-depleted T cells, or T cells provided the cDNA or gDNA that made up the material.

In the original analysis: Quantification of nucleated cells was approximated via reference gene primer amplification. Sequencing was performed with immunoSEQ multiplex PCR; in TCRdb, only in-frame clones are kept and a portion is missing. The V and J calls and clone size are taken from that table; D and trimming were inferred from the DNA. The repertoire holds hundreds of thousands of clones, with approximately 80% as singletons. The TCR comes from a woman of 80 years or more with active or convalescent COVID-19. The sequenced sample consisted of peripheral blood.

The CDR3 reads CASSQEGLAGDTQYF. The CDR3 DNA follows: TGCGCCAGCAGCCAAGAGGGACTAGCTGGAGATACGCAGTATTTT. V usage is TRBV4-3 and J usage is TRBJ2-3, with 9 bases aligning to TRBD2. Trimming removed 0 bases from V and 5 bases from J; junction bases left unmatched: 3. Germline lookup yields CDR1 LGHNA and CDR2 YSLEER. The CDR3 runs to 15 residues.